The 32 T cell receptor beta chains below were found in one sample sequenced in a study of T cells after yellow fever vaccination. Via MiXCR, TCRdb re-called the 5' RACE reads, giving one row per CDR3 protein. The sample shows roughly 190,000 distinct CDR3 sequences, 9.5% to 11% of them seen only once. The source was CD8+ T cells sorted from PBMCs, collected 15 days after the yellow fever booster vaccination. The origin of the receptors is a young man who received the YFV17D yellow fever vaccine.

This sequence joins TRBV5-1 and TRBJ2-2; D may correspond to TRBD1 or TRBD2 (5 bases each). The CDR3 contains 16 residues. V was clipped by 4 bases and J by 0 bases, with 13 bases between them. Germline V gene lookup returns CDR1 SGHRS and CDR2 YFSETQ. The CDR3 bases are TGCGCCAGCAGCCTACCGGGACGAGCGAACACCGGGGAGCTGTTTTTT. Protein: CASSLPGRANTGELFF.

This clonotype was observed a handful of times. This chain connects TRBV7-9 to TRBJ2-5; D may be TRBD1 (6 bases). The CDR3 runs 15 residues. The V end was cut by 5 bases, the J end by 7 bases, with 20 bases between. Germline V CDR1 and CDR2: SEHNR, FQNEAQ (reference sequence). In DNA form, the CDR3 reads TGTGCCAGCAGCGTGGGACAAGGGATCCTGTTGACCCAGTACTTC. Its translation: CASSVGQGILLTQYF.

This clonotype was detected a few times. The J gene is TRBJ1-3, the V gene TRBV12-5; D ambiguous. This CDR3 contains 17 residues. Germline V gives CDR1 LGHNT, CDR2 FRNRAP. Trimming pared 0 bases from V and 1 base from J, leaving 13 bases between. The CDR3 reads CASGLVLARLSGNTIYF. DNA for the CDR3: TGTGCTAGTGGTTTGGTACTTGCCCGCCTTTCTGGAAACACCATATATTTT. Looking up the rest from reference TRBV12-5 and TRBJ1-3 gives the full variable domain: DARVTQTPRHKVTEMGQEVTMRCQPILGHNTVFWYRQTMMQGLELLAYFRNRAPLDDSGMPKDRFSAEMPDATLATLKIQPSEPRDSAVYFCASGLVLARLSGNTIYFGEGSWLTVV.

CDR3 loop: CSVVSGETQYF. The CDR3, as DNA: TGCAGCGTTGTTAGCGGGGAGACCCAGTACTTC. The J gene is TRBJ2-5, the V gene TRBV29-1, with TRBD2 matching 7 bases. This CDR3 is 11 amino acids long. V trimming: 4 bases; J trimming: 5 bases; junction bases outside the gene matches: 1. Germline V CDR1 and CDR2: SQVTM, ANQGSEA.

The chain is built from TRBV6-1 and TRBJ1-6; D may be TRBD1 (5 bases). The CDR3 length is 15 residues. CDR1 is MNHNS, CDR2 SASEGT, per germline. V was cut by 3 bases and J by 6 bases, with 12 bases left in between. This chain's CDR3 is CASSDMVRANSPLHF. The CDR3 DNA reads as TGTGCCAGCAGTGACATGGTCAGGGCTAATTCACCCCTCCACTTT.

This clonotype was seen more than once but under ten times. The V call is TRBV4-1, the J call TRBJ1-1, with D maybe TRBD1 (6 bases). CDR3 length: 15 amino acids. Deletions cut 3 bases from V and 5 bases from J, with 16 bases between. Per germline, CDR1 MGHRA and CDR2 YSYEKL. The CDR3 nucleotides are TGCGCCAGCAGCCAGACTACAGGGAGACGAACTGAAGCTTTCTTT. Its translation is CASSQTTGRRTEAFF.

The chain is built from TRBV20-1 and TRBJ1-5, with D unclear. Looked up from germline, CDR1 is DFQATT and CDR2 is SNEGSKA (reference sequence). The CDR3 totals 14 residues. Trimming took 5 bases from V and 4 from J, leaving 15 bases between them. CDR3 nucleotides: TGCAGTGCTGAGGGAAGGGATTATAATCAGCCCCAGCATTTT. It specifies CSAEGRDYNQPQHF.

The chain couples TRBV2 to TRBJ2-7, with D maybe TRBD1 (6 bases). There are 15 residues in the CDR3. V was trimmed by 6 bases and J by 0 bases, leaving 15 bases between them. Germline assignment: CDR1 SNHLY and CDR2 FYNNEI. CDR3 in DNA: TGTGCCAGCAGCCCACAGGGAAGGGGCTCCTACGAGCAGTACTTC. This encodes CASSPQGRGSYEQYF.

This clonotype came up a few times. This sequence joins TRBV2 and TRBJ2-5; tentatively, D is TRBD1 (5 bases). Germline V gene data show CDR1 as SNHLY and CDR2 as FYNNEI. V was pared by 10 bases and J by 4 bases, with 13 bases between. This CDR3 comprises 12 residues. This CDR3 reads CATNSRAETQYF. DNA for the CDR3: TGTGCCACCAACTCCAGGGCAGAGACCCAGTACTTC.

The chain couples TRBV7-9 to TRBJ2-3; 15 bases agree with TRBD2. The CDR3 is 17 amino acids. J gave up 5 bases and V 5 bases, and 8 bases lay outside the gene matches. The V gene's germline CDR1 is SEHNR and CDR2 FQNEAQ (reference sequence). The CDR3 here is CASSRPGLAGGKDTQYF. The CDR3 DNA reads TGTGCCAGCAGCCGCCCGGGACTAGCGGGGGGTAAAGATACGCAGTATTTT.

This clonotype came up a few times. This chain uses TRBV6-2 or TRBV6-3 with TRBJ1-5, with 8 bases that match TRBD1. The germline gives CDR1 MNHEY, CDR2 SVGEGT. CDR3 size: 16 residues. Trimming cost V 5 bases and J 2 bases; bases outside gene matches: 8. The CDR3 bases are TGTGCCAGCAGTCACCGACCGGGACAGGGCAATCAGCCCCAGCATTTT. As protein: CASSHRPGQGNQPQHF.

V and J are TRBV4-2 and TRBJ1-5; 7 nucleotides align to TRBD1. Germline CDR1 reads LGHNA; CDR2 reads YNFKEQ. The CDR3 loop spans 16 amino acids. With 3 bases clipped from V and 5 bases from J, the junction kept 10 bases outside the gene matches. CDR3 in amino acids: CASSHRAGGAHQPQHF. CDR3 nucleotides: TGTGCCAGCAGCCACCGTGCAGGGGGGGCCCATCAGCCCCAGCATTTT.

This sequence joins TRBV6-1 and TRBJ2-1; D remains ambiguous. The CDR3 totals 13 residues. Germline V gene lookup returns CDR1 MNHNS and CDR2 SASEGT. With 1 base removed from V and 8 bases from J, the gap between germline ends came to 9 bases. Written as DNA, the CDR3 is TGTGCCAGCAGTGAAGGGAGTGTGGATGAGCAGTTCTTC. It yields the protein CASSEGSVDEQFF.

Only a few counts were recorded for this clonotype. V is TRBV4-1 and J is TRBJ2-1; D is unclear. Germline V CDR1 and CDR2: MGHRA, YSYEKL. This CDR3 contains 13 residues. Deletions cut 0 bases from V and 7 bases from J, with 7 bases between. The CDR3 spells CASSQDQFNEQFF. CDR3 sequence (DNA): TGCGCCAGCAGCCAAGATCAGTTTAATGAGCAGTTCTTC.

V gene TRBV4-3 combines with J gene TRBJ1-1; 11 positions agree with TRBD1. Trimming removed 3 bases from V and 5 bases from J; junction bases left unmatched: 5. Germline CDR1 is LGHNA and CDR2 is YSLEER. The CDR3 spans 15 residues. CDR3 coding DNA: TGCGCCAGCAGCCAGAGCGGGACAGGGGGAACTGAAGCTTTCTTT. It translates to CASSQSGTGGTEAFF.

This clonotype has just a few counts. The chain couples TRBV4-1 to TRBJ2-3; 10 bases map to TRBD1. Germline V gene lookup returns CDR1 MGHRA and CDR2 YSYEKL. The trim removed 5 bases at V and 7 bases at J, leaving 3 bases unmatched. The CDR3 length is 13 residues. In DNA, the CDR3 is TGCGCCAGCAGCGACAGGGGGCAAAATACGCAGTATTTT. As protein: CASSDRGQNTQYF.

For this clonotype: Its ends do not fully match the called genes, so a read error is possible. The chain joins TRBV11-1 to TRBJ2-2; possible D gene TRBD1, 6 bases. Germline lookup yields CDR1 SGHAT and CDR2 FQDESV (reference sequence). CDR3 length equals 15 residues. This chain's CDR3 is CASSMYRVNPGELFF. CDR3 in DNA: TGTGCCAGCAGCATGTACAGGGTGAACCCCGGGGAGCTGTTTTTT.

This chain joins TRBV19 and TRBJ2-7; unclear D gene. The CDR3 has 14 residues. Germline CDR1 is LNHDA and CDR2 is SQIVND (reference sequence). V dropped 3 bases and J dropped 0 bases, with 9 bases sitting between them. The CDR3 here is CASSISADSYEQYF. CDR3 nucleotides: TGTGCCAGTAGTATCTCGGCAGACTCCTACGAGCAGTACTTC. Filled out from reference TRBV19 and TRBJ2-7, the complete variable domain reads DGGITQSPKYLFRKEGQNVTLSCEQNLNHDAMYWYRQDPGQGLRLIYYSQIVNDFQKGDIAEGYSVSREKKESFPLTVTSAQKNPTAFYLCASSISADSYEQYFGPGTRLTVT.

The chain links TRBV27 to TRBJ2-3, with 7 nucleotides matching TRBD2. The V segment lost 2 bases and the J segment 1 base; nucleotides outside the gene matches: 0. The CDR3 covers 14 residues. Germline V gives CDR1 MNHEY, CDR2 SMNVEV (reference sequence). As DNA, the CDR3 is TGTGCCAGCAGTTTAACTAGCGGCACAGATACGCAGTATTTT. This translates into CASSLTSGTDTQYF.

The chain combines TRBV19 with TRBJ1-2; 9 bases are a match to TRBD1. The CDR3 has 15 amino acids. The germline V gene has CDR1 LNHDA and CDR2 SQIVND (reference sequence). Unmatched junction bases numbered 8, after V lost 5 bases and J lost 4 bases. As DNA, the CDR3 is TGTGCCAGTAGTTCGACAGGGGGGCTTGTCTATGGCTACACCTTC. Its protein is CASSSTGGLVYGYTF.

This chain connects TRBV4-1 to TRBJ2-3, with D possibly being TRBD2 (6 bases). The ends were cut back, 1 base at V and 2 bases at J, with 13 bases in the middle. CDR1 is MGHRA, CDR2 YSYEKL, per germline. The CDR3 has 16 residues. The CDR3 nucleotides read TGCGCCAGCAGCCAAGTCGAACGGGGGACCACAGATACGCAGTATTTT. Translated, it gives CASSQVERGTTDTQYF.

This clonotype has just a few counts. V usage is TRBV5-1 and J usage is TRBJ2-1; 7 nucleotides line up with TRBD1. This CDR3 contains 16 residues. Germline V gene sequence: CDR1 SGHRS, CDR2 YFSETQ. After removal of 0 bases from V and 3 bases from J, the junction contained 6 bases not matched to a gene. This chain's CDR3 is CASSLEGGDYYNEQFF. The CDR3 nucleotides are TGCGCCAGCAGCTTGGAAGGGGGCGATTACTACAATGAGCAGTTCTTC.

This clonotype was seen a handful of times. In DNA, the CDR3 is TGTGCCAGCAGCCTAGAGGACAGGCCTAATCAGCCCCAGCATTTT. As protein: CASSLEDRPNQPQHF. The gene calls are TRBV4-2 and TRBJ1-5; TRBD1 aligns across 7 bases. The CDR3 covers 15 residues. Trimming removed 4 bases from V and 4 bases from J; junction bases left unmatched: 7. Germline values: CDR1 LGHNA, CDR2 YNFKEQ.

There are a few counts of this clonotype. V is TRBV10-3 and J is TRBJ1-3; D remains unclear. This CDR3 spans 15 amino acids. Germline V gives CDR1 ENHRY, CDR2 SYGVKD. V dropped 0 bases and J dropped 0 bases, with 6 bases sitting between them. CDR3 in amino acids: CAISESRFSGNTIYF. In DNA form, the CDR3 reads TGTGCCATCAGTGAGTCGAGATTCTCTGGAAACACCATATATTTT.

This clonotype showed up just a few times. CDR3 sequence reads: CASSSRDWEDTQYF. CDR3 DNA sequence: TGTGCCAGCAGTTCCCGGGACTGGGAAGATACGCAGTATTTT. V gene TRBV27 combines with J gene TRBJ2-3; possible D gene TRBD2, 6 bases. Trimming left V 4 bases short and J 5 bases short, with 13 bases between. CDR1 MNHEY and CDR2 SMNVEV come from the germline V gene (reference sequence). This CDR3 region has 14 residues.

The chain couples TRBV27 to TRBJ1-2; maybe TRBD1 (6 bases). Deletions cut 5 bases from V and 0 bases from J, with 16 bases between. Germline V CDR1 and CDR2: MNHEY, SMNVEV (reference sequence). The CDR3 has 16 amino acids. The CDR3 DNA reads TGTGCCAGCAGTCACACGGGGGCTCTCGCTAACTATGGCTACACCTTC. Translating it yields CASSHTGALANYGYTF.

The table lists this clonotype with a few counts. The chain recombines TRBV9 with TRBJ2-3; TRBD2 might be the D (5 bases). The CDR3 runs 14 residues. Germline assignment: CDR1 SGDLS and CDR2 YYNGEE. The germline V and J ends were trimmed by 0 bases and 6 bases, with 11 bases remaining between them. The DNA for the CDR3 is TGTGCCAGCAGCGTAGCGGGTAGCGTGGATACGCAGTATTTT. Its translation is CASSVAGSVDTQYF.

In its sample, this clonotype was seen a few times. One end of the junction does not line up with germline, which may come from a read error. The chain links TRBV29-1 to TRBJ2-1, with 7 positions matching TRBD1. This CDR3 contains 12 residues. Germline V lookup: CDR1 SQVTM, CDR2 ANQGSEA. CDR3 DNA: TGCAGCGTCGAAGACAGGGTGAATGAGCAGTTCTTC. Residues: CSVEDRVNEQFF.

In this sample, this clonotype turned up a few times. The chain couples TRBV24-1 to TRBJ2-2, with 7 bases aligning to TRBD1. V was clipped by 5 bases and J by 2 bases; unmatched bases: 10. Germline assignment: CDR1 KGHDR and CDR2 SFDVKD. This CDR3 contains 17 residues. CDR3 nucleotide sequence: TGTGCCACCAGTGGATTTCGGGACAGCGAAAACACCGGGGAGCTGTTTTTT. As protein: CATSGFRDSENTGELFF.

The chain recombines TRBV11-2 with TRBJ2-1, with 7 bases lining up with TRBD1. The CDR3 sequence is 14 residues long. J gave up 3 bases and V 4 bases, and 3 bases lay outside the gene matches. Germline-derived CDR1 and CDR2 are SGHAT and FQNNGV. CDR3 sequence: CASSYRDSYNEQFF. Here the CDR3 DNA reads TGTGCCAGCAGCTACCGGGACAGCTACAATGAGCAGTTCTTC.

The chain carries TRBV6-1 and TRBJ2-3, with D maybe TRBD1 (5 bases). The germline gives CDR1 MNHNS, CDR2 SASEGT. This CDR3 has 18 amino acids. V was cut by 2 bases and J by 0 bases, with 18 bases left in between. This chain's CDR3 is CASSEWPTDRSSTDTQYF. The CDR3 nucleotides are TGTGCCAGCAGTGAATGGCCGACCGACAGATCTAGCACAGATACGCAGTATTTT.

This clonotype was seen a handful of times. CDR3 sequence reads: CASSLEASGGAPYNEQFF. As DNA, the CDR3 is TGTGCCAGCAGCTTAGAAGCTAGCGGGGGGGCCCCTTACAATGAGCAGTTCTTC. The chain combines TRBV7-9 with TRBJ2-1; TRBD2 agrees at 12 bases. With V trimmed by 1 base and J by 4 bases, 8 bases remained unmatched. The V gene's germline CDR1 is SEHNR and CDR2 FQNEAQ (reference sequence). The CDR3 covers 18 residues.